The 24 T cell receptor beta chains below were found in one sample sequenced in a study of shared clonotypes between healthy human individuals. The assay was immunoSEQ multiplex PCR, and TCRdb's table has in-frame clones only and misses some. There are some 1,900,000 clones in the sample; roughly 95% occur only once, and 1% to 1.5% lies in the top ten. Terminally differentiated effector memory CD45RA+ cells were left out of the naive CD8 fraction, which was CD45RO-negative and positively selected for CCR7. The sample taken for sequencing was naive CD8+ T cells sorted from blood. These receptors were obtained from a young man in good health.

The CDR3 region has the DNA TGTGCCAGCAGCTTAGAAATTAGCCCCGACTTCTATGGCTACACCTTC. This encodes CASSLEISPDFYGYTF. The chain combines TRBV7-9 with TRBJ1-2; D is undetermined. The ends were cut back, 1 base at V and 4 bases at J, with 16 bases in the middle. Germline assignment: CDR1 SEHNR and CDR2 FQNEAQ (reference sequence). The CDR3 totals 16 residues.

This clone appeared once. The chain employs TRBV4-1 and TRBJ2-7; 9 bases are a match to TRBD2. The CDR3 length is 15 residues. Germline trimming cut 4 bases from V and 6 bases from J; bases unmatched to any gene: 10. Germline CDR1 and CDR2: MGHRA and YSYEKL. The CDR3 sequence: CASSLLAGEVSEQYF. DNA for the CDR3: TGCGCCAGCAGCCTGTTAGCGGGAGAGGTATCCGAGCAGTACTTC.

V gene TRBV27 combines with J gene TRBJ2-7; D may be TRBD1 or TRBD2 (6 bases each). CDR3 size: 16 residues. The germline V gene encodes CDR1 MNHEY and CDR2 SMNVEV (reference sequence). The V end lost 3 bases, the J end lost 4 bases, and 19 bases lay between the germline ends. CDR3 bases: TGTGCCAGCAGTTTTTTAGGGCCGGAGGGGGTTTACGAGCAGTACTTC. The encoded protein is CASSFLGPEGVYEQYF.

J is TRBJ2-7 and V is TRBV27; D perhaps matches TRBD1 (5 bases). Germline V gene data show CDR1 as MNHEY and CDR2 as SMNVEV (reference sequence). V was pared by 3 bases and J by 7 bases, with 13 bases between. CDR3 length equals 13 residues. DNA of the CDR3: TGTGCCAGCAGTTTCCAACCAGGGCAAGAGCAGTACTTC. Its protein is CASSFQPGQEQYF.

The chain carries TRBV27 and TRBJ1-1, with 8 bases lining up with TRBD1. The CDR3 loop spans 14 amino acids. The trim removed 5 bases at V and 4 bases at J, leaving 6 bases unmatched. Per the germline V gene, CDR1 is MNHEY and CDR2 is SMNVEV (reference sequence). The DNA for the CDR3 is TGTGCCAGCAGTCCAGGGGGCGCGAGCACTGAAGCTTTCTTT. Encoded protein: CASSPGGASTEAFF.

The V gene is TRBV9, the J gene TRBJ2-3; the match to TRBD2 covers 7 bases. The length of the CDR3 is 14 residues. The V gene's germline CDR1 is SGDLS and CDR2 YYNGEE. V was clipped by 4 bases and J by 4 bases; unmatched bases: 6. Here the CDR3 DNA reads TGTGCCAGCAGCCTATCGGCGGGAGCAGATACGCAGTATTTT. This gives the protein CASSLSAGADTQYF. The variable domain in full, completed from reference TRBV9 and TRBJ2-3, reads DSGVTQTPKHLITATGQRVTLRCSPRSGDLSVYWYQQSLDQGLQFLIQYYNGEERAKGNILERFSAQQFPDLHSELNLSSLELGDSALYFCASSLSAGADTQYFGPGTRLTVL.

This rearrangement joins TRBV19 to TRBJ1-1; D is uncertain. The germline gives CDR1 LNHDA, CDR2 SQIVND (reference sequence). With 3 bases removed from V and 6 bases from J, the gap between germline ends came to 14 bases. The CDR3 runs 14 residues. CDR3 residues: CASSIYEGRAEAFF. CDR3 nucleotides: TGTGCCAGTAGTATTTACGAGGGTAGGGCTGAAGCTTTCTTT.

Regarding this clone: Other DNA sequences in this specimen translate into the identical CDR3. This sequence joins TRBV6-5 and TRBJ2-7; D uncertain. CDR3 size: 14 residues. The ends were cut back, 0 bases at V and 4 bases at J, with 10 bases in the middle. Looked up from germline, CDR1 is MNHEY and CDR2 is SVGAGI. The chain's CDR3 is CASSYSGPGYEQYF. In nucleotides, the CDR3 is TGTGCCAGCAGTTACTCGGGCCCTGGATACGAGCAGTACTTC.

The rearrangement uses TRBV28 and TRBJ1-2; tentatively, D is TRBD1 (5 bases). Germline V CDR1 and CDR2: MDHEN, SYDVKM. This CDR3 comprises 11 residues. V dropped 8 bases and J dropped 4 bases, with 8 bases sitting between them. CDR3 in DNA: TGTGCCAGCGGGGGGGTCTATGGCTACACCTTC. This codes for CASGGVYGYTF.

V usage is TRBV27 and J usage is TRBJ2-3; D call uncertain. This CDR3 is 14 amino acids long. The V end was cut by 7 bases, the J end by 4 bases, with 15 bases between. Germline CDR1 MNHEY, CDR2 SMNVEV (reference sequence). CDR3 DNA sequence: TGTGCCAGCACCACTCGGACCGTGGCAGATACGCAGTATTTT. Protein: CASTTRTVADTQYF.

This clone occurred once. V and J are TRBV7-9 and TRBJ2-5; possibly TRBD2 for D (5 bases). The CDR3 spans 15 residues. Germline assignment: CDR1 SEHNR and CDR2 FQNEAQ (reference sequence). The V gene lost 4 bases and the J gene lost 3 bases, with 15 bases spanning the gap. The CDR3 region has the DNA TGTGCCAGCAGCTCCGGACTCTGGGAAGAAGAGACCCAGTACTTC. Translating gives CASSSGLWEEETQYF.

This chain connects TRBV5-6 to TRBJ1-2; no clear D. V gave up 5 bases and J gave up 6 bases, with 11 bases separating them. Germline CDR1 SGHDT, CDR2 YYEEEE. The CDR3 extends over 12 amino acids. This CDR3 reads CASRREWDGYTF. The CDR3, as DNA: TGTGCCAGCAGGCGGGAATGGGATGGCTACACCTTC.

This clone was observed a single time. This rearrangement joins TRBV7-9 to TRBJ2-1, with 9 positions matching TRBD2. The ends lost 0 bases at V and 9 bases at J; junction bases unmatched: 12. Germline CDR1 is SEHNR and CDR2 is FQNEAQ (reference sequence). CDR3 length: 17 residues. CDR3 loop: CASSLAKLAGEAAEQFF. CDR3 DNA sequence: TGTGCCAGCAGCTTAGCTAAGTTAGCGGGAGAGGCGGCTGAGCAGTTCTTC.

The V call is TRBV6-5, the J call TRBJ2-1, with D unclear. The V and J ends lost 6 bases and 7 bases respectively, with 10 bases between them. The CDR3 covers 12 residues. The germline V gene encodes CDR1 MNHEY and CDR2 SVGAGI. Here the CDR3 DNA reads TGTGCCAGCAGAGATGGGAATAATGAGCAGTTCTTC. It codes for CASRDGNNEQFF.

The J gene is TRBJ2-1, the V gene TRBV11-2; D remains unclear. This CDR3 contains 12 residues. The germline CDR1 and CDR2 sequences are SGHAT and FQNNGV. Trimming stripped 6 bases from V and 8 bases from J, with 11 bases between. The CDR3 here is CASRLNRDEQFF. The CDR3 DNA reads TGTGCCAGCAGGTTAAATCGGGATGAGCAGTTCTTC. Using reference TRBV11-2 and TRBJ2-1 for the parts outside the CDR3, the full variable domain is EAGVAQSPRYKIIEKRQSVAFWCNPISGHATLYWYQQILGQGPKLLIQFQNNGVVDDSQLPKDRFSAERLKGVDSTLKIQPAKLEDSAVYLCASRLNRDEQFFGPGTRLTVL.

Remarks on this clone: This sample also contains other DNA sequences that code for the same CDR3. The chain couples TRBV29-1 to TRBJ2-7; 11 nucleotides line up with TRBD2. The germline CDR1 and CDR2 sequences are SQVTM and ANQGSEA. This CDR3 comprises 14 residues. The V segment lost 5 bases and the J segment 1 base; nucleotides outside the gene matches: 4. CDR3 sequence reads: CSVPGTSGSYEQYF. The CDR3 bases are TGCAGCGTTCCCGGGACTAGCGGATCCTACGAGCAGTACTTC.

This clone came up once. The J gene is TRBJ2-3, the V gene TRBV10-3; unclear D gene. CDR1 is ENHRY and CDR2 is SYGVKD in the germline V gene. This CDR3 is built from 11 residues. Trimming took off 8 bases at V and 5 bases at J, with 8 bases between the two ends. The CDR3: CAIGPGDTQYF. The DNA for the CDR3 is TGTGCCATCGGGCCGGGAGATACGCAGTATTTT.

The genes are TRBV4-1 and TRBJ1-1, with 11 bases matching TRBD1. V trimming: 7 bases; J trimming: 5 bases; junction bases outside the gene matches: 12. Per the germline V gene, CDR1 is MGHRA and CDR2 is YSYEKL. This CDR3 spans 16 amino acids. CDR3 amino acids: CASTLQGQGVNTEAFF. The CDR3 bases are TGCGCCAGCACACTTCAGGGACAGGGGGTAAATACTGAAGCTTTCTTT.

This chain uses TRBV28 with TRBJ1-5; the D gene is possibly TRBD1 (5 bases). The CDR3 spans 15 residues. The germline CDR1 and CDR2 sequences are MDHEN and SYDVKM. Trimming removed 3 bases at V and 1 base at J, with 10 bases between. The CDR3 here is CASSFRQGSNQPQHF. The CDR3 DNA reads as TGTGCCAGCAGTTTCCGGCAGGGCAGCAATCAGCCCCAGCATTTT. Full variable domain (missing parts from reference TRBV28 and TRBJ1-5): DVKVTQSSRYLVKRTGEKVFLECVQDMDHENMFWYRQDPGLGLRLIYFSYDVKMKEKGDIPEGYSVSREKKERFSLILESASTNQTSMYLCASSFRQGSNQPQHFGDGTRLSIL.

The rearrangement links TRBV25-1 to TRBJ2-2; D uncertain. The germline gives CDR1 MGHDK, CDR2 SYGVNS. This CDR3 is built from 14 residues. The V gene lost 3 bases and the J gene lost 2 bases, with 7 bases spanning the gap. DNA of the CDR3: TGTGCCAGCAGTGATCCTTTAAACACCGGGGAGCTGTTTTTT. It specifies CASSDPLNTGELFF.

The chain combines TRBV5-4 with TRBJ1-2, with D unresolved. Germline V gene sequence: CDR1 SGHNT, CDR2 YYREEE (reference sequence). V gave up 0 bases and J gave up 4 bases, with 7 bases separating them. CDR3 length: 13 residues. The CDR3 nucleotides are TGTGCCAGCAGCTTGGACACCAGCTATGGCTACACCTTC. Its translation: CASSLDTSYGYTF.

This chain uses TRBV10-3 with TRBJ2-5, with D perhaps being TRBD1 or TRBD2 (7 bases each). The CDR3 spans 12 residues. Germline loops: CDR1 ENHRY, CDR2 SYGVKD. With 10 bases removed from V and 4 bases from J, the gap between germline ends came to 13 bases. The chain's CDR3 is CATQGEGETQYF. CDR3 sequence (DNA): TGTGCCACCCAGGGGGAGGGAGAGACCCAGTACTTC.

The rearrangement uses TRBV10-1 and TRBJ2-5; D is perhaps TRBD1 or TRBD2 (5 bases each). Trimming cost V 2 bases and J 1 base, with 11 bases left between them. CDR1 is WNHNN and CDR2 is SYGVQD in the germline V gene (reference sequence). The CDR3 extends over 15 amino acids. Written as DNA, the CDR3 is TGCGCCAGCAGTGAGATAGGGACCATCCAAGAGACCCAGTACTTC. This translates into CASSEIGTIQETQYF.

Note on this clone: Other DNA variants within this sample encode the same CDR3. J is TRBJ1-1 and V is TRBV7-9; no firm D call. The CDR3 loop spans 14 amino acids. Germline loops: CDR1 SEHNR, CDR2 FQNEAQ (reference sequence). V lost 1 base and J 0 bases, leaving 6 bases between the germline ends. CDR3 coding DNA: TGTGCCAGCAGCTTAGGGGAGGTGAACACTGAAGCTTTCTTT. This codes for CASSLGEVNTEAFF.